The next 29 T cell receptor beta chains were all read from a single sample in a study of blood T cells in healthy people across ages. The second PCR ran 7 to 11 cycles with a sample-barcoded 5' primer and J-beta primers. TCRdb ran MiXCR on the 5' RACE reads and lists one entry per CDR3 protein. The data show hundreds of thousands of distinct CDR3 sequences, 45% to 65% seen once. The specimen sequenced was blood. These receptors all stem from a man between 60 and 75 years old in good health.

This clonotype came up once. CDR3 in amino acids: CASSLGTGAAEAFF. The CDR3 region has the DNA TGTGCCAGCAGTCTAGGGACAGGGGCCGCTGAAGCTTTCTTT. The rearrangement links TRBV27 to TRBJ1-1; 10 nucleotides agree with TRBD1. The V segment lost 5 bases and the J segment 6 bases; nucleotides outside the gene matches: 6. There are 14 residues in the CDR3. Germline CDR1 reads MNHEY; CDR2 reads SMNVEV (reference sequence).

In the case of this clonotype: The junction differs from germline at one of its ends, possibly a read error. The chain has TRBV11-2 and TRBJ2-3; 10 bases match TRBD2. CDR1 SGHAT and CDR2 FQNNGV come from the germline V gene. CDR3 length: 14 residues. The CDR3 DNA reads TGTGCTAGCAGGAGCGGGAGGGCCGGAGATACGCAGTATTTT. As protein: CASRSGRAGDTQYF.

This clonotype was detected a few times. The CDR3 DNA sequence: TGTGCCAGCAGTCGGGGGACAGGGCGGGATACGCAGTATTTT. As protein: CASSRGTGRDTQYF. The chain joins TRBV6-5 to TRBJ2-3; 9 bases are shared with TRBD1. The ends lost 5 bases at V and 6 bases at J; junction bases unmatched: 6. This CDR3 comprises 14 residues. The germline gives CDR1 MNHEY, CDR2 SVGAGI.

This chain links TRBV28 with TRBJ2-1; 10 bases align to TRBD2. The germline V gene has CDR1 MDHEN and CDR2 SYDVKM. Losses at the gene ends were 9 bases for V and 6 bases for J; bases not matched to a gene: 8. The CDR3 contains 14 residues. This CDR3 reads CASLAGVLGNEQFF. Here the CDR3 DNA reads TGTGCCAGTCTAGCGGGAGTTTTGGGCAATGAGCAGTTCTTC.

This clonotype was observed a handful of times. The chain employs TRBV20-1 and TRBJ2-4; 10 positions agree with TRBD2. From germline, CDR1 is DFQATT and CDR2 SNEGSKA (reference sequence). V shed 0 bases and J 7 bases; nucleotides not matched to a gene: 9. The CDR3 extends over 16 amino acids. In nucleotides, the CDR3 is TGCAGTGCTAGAGATACTAGCGGGGCGGAAAAGAACATTCAGTACTTC. It codes for CSARDTSGAEKNIQYF.

In its sample, this clonotype was seen once. The J gene is TRBJ2-7, the V gene TRBV20-1; no definite D call. The DNA matches TRBJ2-5 better at its end, which makes the J call doubtful. Germline V gives CDR1 DFQATT, CDR2 SNEGSKA (reference sequence). The CDR3 loop spans 12 amino acids. In DNA form, the CDR3 reads TGCAGTGCTAGAGTTCCAGCCGGGACCCAGTACTTC. It specifies CSARVPAGTQYF.

This clonotype has a handful of counts. V usage is TRBV27 and J usage is TRBJ2-3, with 12 bases lining up with TRBD2. V gave up 6 bases and J gave up 2 bases; unmatched junction bases: 6. The CDR3 is 16 residues long. Germline V lookup: CDR1 MNHEY, CDR2 SMNVEV (reference sequence). CDR3 nucleotides: TGTGCCAGCAGCCCTACTAGCGGGAGGCCCACAGATACGCAGTATTTT. As protein: CASSPTSGRPTDTQYF.

The CDR3 coding sequence is TGCAGTGCGGAAGCAGGGGATAGGATCTATGGCTACACCTTC. This encodes CSAEAGDRIYGYTF. The rearrangement links TRBV20-1 to TRBJ1-2; D perhaps matches TRBD1 (6 bases). The CDR3 covers 14 residues. V was trimmed by 6 bases and J by 4 bases, leaving 18 bases between them. Germline V gene sequence: CDR1 DFQATT, CDR2 SNEGSKA (reference sequence).

This clonotype was seen a handful of times. The V gene is TRBV29-1, the J gene TRBJ2-6; the D is unclear. V shed 4 bases and J shed 0 bases, with 13 bases lying between them. The CDR3 sequence is 16 residues long. Germline V lookup: CDR1 SQVTM, CDR2 ANQGSEA. CDR3 DNA sequence: TGCAGCGTTGTTGACAAATCTGACTCTGGGGCCAACGTCCTGACTTTC. Encoded protein: CSVVDKSDSGANVLTF.

This clonotype was seen just once. A clone one base away is much larger, so this may be a read error. The chain has TRBV11-1 and TRBJ2-1; D may be TRBD2 (6 bases). TRBJ2-7 matches the DNA end more closely, so the J call is doubtful. The CDR3 spans 14 residues. Germline V gene lookup returns CDR1 SGHAT and CDR2 FQDESV (reference sequence). The chain's CDR3 is CASSLAVSGYEQYF. The CDR3 DNA follows: TGTGCCAGCAGCTTGGCGGTTAGCGGCTACGAGCAGTACTTC.

V and J are TRBV7-2 and TRBJ2-3; D is possibly TRBD2 (5 bases). The length of the CDR3 is 16 residues. Per germline, CDR1 SGHTA and CDR2 FQGNSA. V was cut by 1 base and J by 6 bases, with 17 bases left in between. The CDR3 DNA sequence: TGTGCCAGCAGCTTAGTTTCTTGGTATTCGGGGGATACGCAGTATTTT. Translation: CASSLVSWYSGDTQYF. Together with reference TRBV7-2 and TRBJ2-3, the CDR3 gives the full variable domain: GAGVSQSPSNKVTEKGKDVELRCDPISGHTALYWYRQSLGQGLEFLIYFQGNSAPDKSGLPSDRFSAERTGGSVSTLTIQRTQQEDSAVYLCASSLVSWYSGDTQYFGPGTRLTVL.

This clonotype occurred many times. The chain links TRBV7-3 to TRBJ2-7, with D perhaps matching TRBD1 (6 bases). Per germline, CDR1 SGHTA and CDR2 FQGTGA. V shed 3 bases and J shed 2 bases, with 29 bases lying between them. This CDR3 is built from 20 residues. This CDR3 is CASSFRTSPPQGPLPYEQYF. DNA for the CDR3: TGTGCCAGCAGCTTTCGGACCTCACCCCCACAGGGACCACTCCCCTACGAGCAGTACTTC.

This clonotype was observed a few times. The chain recombines TRBV28 with TRBJ2-1; tentatively, D is TRBD1 (6 bases). CDR3 length: 12 residues. Looked up from germline, CDR1 is MDHEN and CDR2 is SYDVKM. Deletions cut 8 bases from V and 5 bases from J, with 10 bases between. CDR3 in amino acids: CASQDRNNEQFF. Here the CDR3 DNA reads TGTGCCAGCCAGGACAGAAACAATGAGCAGTTCTTC.

The chain combines TRBV7-2 with TRBJ2-4; 7 bases map to TRBD2. Gene TRBJ2-5 matches the end of the DNA better, so the J call may be wrong. The CDR3 loop spans 15 amino acids. From germline, CDR1 is SGHTA and CDR2 FQGNSA. CDR3 protein: CASSRGGGREETQYF. The DNA for the CDR3 is TGTGCCAGCAGCCGGGGAGGCGGGAGAGAAGAGACCCAGTACTTC.

V and J are TRBV7-8 and TRBJ1-5; D is unresolved. The CDR3 contains 17 residues. The germline CDR1 and CDR2 sequences are SGHVS and FQNEAQ. The V end was cut by 1 base, the J end by 5 bases, with 18 bases between. The CDR3 region has the DNA TGTGCCAGCAGCTTAGATGGGCCAAATCGATTTTATCAGCCCCAGCATTTT. This translates into CASSLDGPNRFYQPQHF.

V is TRBV29-1 and J is TRBJ2-7; 7 bases are a match to TRBD2. Per the germline V gene, CDR1 is SQVTM and CDR2 is ANQGSEA. The CDR3 is 16 amino acids. Trimming removed 6 bases from V and 2 bases from J; junction bases left unmatched: 16. This CDR3 reads CSVLNAAGGTTYEQYF. The CDR3 DNA follows: TGCAGCGTCTTAAACGCGGCCGGCGGGACTACCTACGAGCAGTACTTC.

The V call is TRBV20-1, the J call TRBJ1-3, with a weak D call TRBD1 (5 bases). Trimming took off 1 base at V and 8 bases at J, with 21 bases between the two ends. This CDR3 spans 16 amino acids. CDR1 DFQATT and CDR2 SNEGSKA come from the germline V gene (reference sequence). The CDR3 coding sequence is TGCAGTGCTAGAGCCTCCGACTGGGGGGATGGGGACACCATATATTTT. The encoded protein is CSARASDWGDGDTIYF.

The CDR3: CASSFGREKSGIQYF. CDR3 DNA: TGTGCCAGCAGCTTCGGTAGAGAAAAGTCAGGCATTCAGTACTTC. The V and J genes are TRBV5-4 and TRBJ2-4; no definite D call. Germline loops: CDR1 SGHNT, CDR2 YYREEE (reference sequence). The CDR3 loop spans 15 amino acids. V gave up 2 bases and J gave up 9 bases, with 18 bases separating them. The variable domain in full, completed from reference TRBV5-4 and TRBJ2-4, reads ETGVTQSPTHLIKTRGQQVTLRCSSQSGHNTVSWYQQALGQGPQFIFQYYREEENGRGNFPPRFSGLQFPNYSSELNVNALELDDSALYLCASSFGREKSGIQYFGAGTRLSVL.

The chain has TRBV29-1 and TRBJ2-2, with D unresolved. The V end lost 7 bases, the J end lost 6 bases, and 12 bases lay between the germline ends. This CDR3 is 12 amino acids long. Per the germline V gene, CDR1 is SQVTM and CDR2 is ANQGSEA. CDR3 in DNA: TGCAGCGCCCCCGTGAAGGCCGGGGAGCTGTTTTTT. Its translation is CSAPVKAGELFF.

This clonotype appeared a few times. This rearrangement joins TRBV6-2 or TRBV6-3 to TRBJ2-1, with 7 bases matching TRBD2. J was trimmed by 4 bases and V by 8 bases; bases with no gene match: 8. Per the germline V gene, CDR1 is MNHEY and CDR2 is SVGEGT. There are 14 residues in the CDR3. CDR3 amino acids: CASVSAGPYNEQFF. For the CDR3, the DNA is TGTGCCAGCGTATCAGCGGGGCCATACAATGAGCAGTTCTTC.

The chain is built from TRBV13 and TRBJ2-3; 8 bases are shared with TRBD1. J lost 4 bases, V lost 5 bases, and 5 bases had no gene match. The length of the CDR3 is 14 residues. Germline V CDR1 and CDR2: PRHDT, FYEKMQ (reference sequence). This chain's CDR3 is CASSQGQGADTQYF. For the CDR3, the DNA is TGTGCCAGCAGCCAAGGACAGGGAGCAGATACGCAGTATTTT.

V usage is TRBV14 and J usage is TRBJ1-2; D might be TRBD1 (5 bases). V was cut by 4 bases and J by 4 bases, with 13 bases left in between. Germline CDR1 reads SGHDN; CDR2 reads FVKESK. The CDR3 contains 14 residues. CDR3 protein: CASSPRGGRYGYTF. The CDR3 nucleotides are TGTGCCAGCAGCCCCCGCGGGGGACGCTATGGCTACACCTTC.

V gene TRBV7-6 combines with J gene TRBJ2-3; 10 bases line up with TRBD2. Trimming cost V 1 base and J 2 bases; bases outside gene matches: 6. The CDR3 consists of 17 residues. The germline V gene has CDR1 SGHVS and CDR2 FNYEAQ. The CDR3 DNA reads TGTGCCAGCAGCTTAGGGGCTAGCGGGGGAATCACAGATACGCAGTATTTT. This codes for CASSLGASGGITDTQYF.

This chain uses TRBV4-1 with TRBJ1-1; D is undetermined. CDR1 MGHRA and CDR2 YSYEKL come from the germline V gene. The V gene lost 1 base and the J gene lost 2 bases, with 11 bases spanning the gap. This CDR3 comprises 15 residues. The CDR3 reads CASSQGPNINTEAFF. In nucleotides, the CDR3 is TGCGCCAGCAGCCAAGGCCCGAATATTAACACTGAAGCTTTCTTT.

In DNA form, the CDR3 reads TGTGCCAGCACCGCTAGCGGAGGGGTAGGGGCCAACGTCCTGACTTTC. It translates to CASTASGGVGANVLTF. This chain joins TRBV7-3 and TRBJ2-6, with 7 bases identical to TRBD2. CDR3 length: 16 residues. Germline values: CDR1 SGHTA, CDR2 FQGTGA. With V trimmed by 7 bases and J by 4 bases, 10 bases remained unmatched.

V gene TRBV11-2 combines with J gene TRBJ2-3; D may be TRBD1 or TRBD2 (5 bases each). The CDR3 runs 15 residues. The V end lost 6 bases, the J end lost 0 bases, and 13 bases lay between the germline ends. Germline values: CDR1 SGHAT, CDR2 FQNNGV. CDR3 sequence: CASRRDGTSTDTQYF. Here the CDR3 DNA reads TGTGCCAGCAGACGGGACGGCACTAGCACAGATACGCAGTATTTT.

Many counts were recorded for this clonotype. The CDR3 spells CASSEGSGSGRNEKLFF. The CDR3 DNA is TGTGCCAGCAGTGAAGGGTCAGGGTCGGGGCGGAATGAAAAACTGTTTTTT. The chain has TRBV25-1 and TRBJ1-4; D might be TRBD1 (5 bases). This CDR3 is built from 17 residues. V shed 2 bases and J shed 5 bases, with 18 bases lying between them. Germline V gene sequence: CDR1 MGHDK, CDR2 SYGVNS.

The chain joins TRBV29-1 to TRBJ2-7, with a possible D match to TRBD1 (6 bases). CDR3 length: 14 residues. Germline CDR1 is SQVTM and CDR2 is ANQGSEA. The CDR3 loop reads CRSSGSARGYEQYF. For the CDR3, the DNA is TGCAGGAGTTCTGGGTCGGCCAGGGGCTACGAGCAGTACTTC.

The J gene is TRBJ2-1, the V gene TRBV10-1; TRBD1 aligns across 7 bases. This CDR3 contains 13 residues. Trimming cost V 7 bases and J 6 bases; bases outside gene matches: 6. Germline assignment: CDR1 WNHNN and CDR2 SYGVQD (reference sequence). The CDR3 protein is CASIYHRGNEQFF. CDR3 bases: TGCGCCAGCATTTACCACAGGGGCAATGAGCAGTTCTTC.